The 10 T cell receptor beta chains below come from one sample, sequenced in a study of tumor and adjacent non-tumor tissue in lung cancer. No cell sorting was done before RNA was extracted from the tissue. The library came from three nested PCR rounds adapted from ARM-PCR protocols. Using its own MiXCR run on the multiplex PCR reads, TCRdb lists one record per CDR3 protein. The sample has 200,000 to 250,000 distinct CDR3 sequences; 60% to 75% are singletons. The sample consisted of lung tumor tissue. These TCRs come from a man aged 60 to 75 with non-small cell lung cancer.

Comments on this clonotype: Germline is not matched at one junction end, which may reflect a read error. The chain has TRBV7-9 and TRBJ2-7; 8 bases match TRBD1. The CDR3 has 15 residues. CDR1 SEHNR and CDR2 FQNEAQ come from the germline V gene (reference sequence). In DNA, the CDR3 is TGTGCCAGCAGCTCCGGACAGGGCCTATTCTACGGGCAGTACTTC. Its protein is CASSSGQGLFYGQYF.

The sample holds a few counts of this clonotype. The CDR3 bases are TGCAGTGTTAGCCGCCAGTCCTATGGCTACACCTTC. The encoded protein is CSVSRQSYGYTF. The chain couples TRBV20-1 to TRBJ1-2; D gene uncertain. This CDR3 contains 12 residues. V was shortened by 7 bases and J by 4 bases, with 13 bases between the two germline ends. Per the germline V gene, CDR1 is DFQATT and CDR2 is SNEGSKA (reference sequence).

The V and J genes are TRBV28 and TRBJ2-2; no clear D gene. Germline V gives CDR1 MDHEN, CDR2 SYDVKM. Between the trimmed V and J ends, which lost 3 bases and 0 bases, there was a span of 8 bases. This CDR3 contains 15 residues. DNA of the CDR3: TGTGCCAGCAGTTTGGGCAGTGCGAACACCGGGGAGCTGTTTTTT. Translation gives CASSLGSANTGELFF.

Worth noting for this clonotype: At one end, the junction sequence differs from germline, possibly due to a read error. The chain links TRBV4-3 to TRBJ1-2; 8 bases line up with TRBD1. Germline-derived CDR1 and CDR2 are LGHNA and YSLEER. The CDR3 runs to 15 residues. CDR3 DNA sequence: TGCGCCAGCAGCCGGGGACAGGAGGCTAACTATGGCTATACCTTC. Protein product: CASSRGQEANYGYTF.

As for this clonotype: The junction departs from the called germline gene at one end, perhaps through a read error. This chain joins TRBV20-1 and TRBJ2-5; 7 nucleotides line up with TRBD2. The germline CDR1 and CDR2 sequences are DFQATT and SNEGSKA (reference sequence). The CDR3 contains 18 residues. The CDR3 region has the DNA TGCAGTGCTAGAGAAGCGGGACTAACGGTAGGCCAGTGGGAGATCCAGTACTTC. It codes for CSAREAGLTVGQWEIQYF.

A single count supports this clonotype. A much larger clone is a single base away; this may be a read error. The V and J genes are TRBV13 and TRBJ1-1; D gene unclear. The CDR3 runs to 16 residues. Germline CDR1 PRHDT, CDR2 FYEKMQ (reference sequence). CDR3 protein: CANSSSRLGRGTEAFF. The CDR3 bases are TGTGCCAACAGCTCCAGCAGATTGGGGAGAGGGACTGAAGCTTTCTTT.

Of note for this clonotype: This could be a read error, since a much larger clone is one nucleotide away. The chain couples TRBV4-1 to TRBJ1-2; TRBD1 agrees at 7 bases. From germline, CDR1 is MGHRA and CDR2 YSYEKL. CDR3 length: 14 residues. The CDR3 DNA reads as TGCGCCAGCAGCCAGGGGGGACAGTCCTTTGGCTACATCTTC. Amino acids: CASSQGGQSFGYIF.

This clonotype was detected many times. CDR3 residues: CSAALNTEAFF. CDR3 nucleotides: TGCAGCGCGGCACTAAACACTGAAGCTTTCTTT. This sequence joins TRBV29-1 and TRBJ1-1; D not certain. This CDR3 contains 11 residues. Germline V gene lookup returns CDR1 SQVTM and CDR2 ANQGSEA. The V end was cut by 7 bases, the J end by 2 bases, with 8 bases between.

To note about this clonotype: The junction departs from the called germline gene at one end, perhaps through a read error. This chain links TRBV20-1 with TRBJ2-7; 11 nucleotides align to TRBD2. Looked up from germline, CDR1 is DFQATT and CDR2 is SNEGSKA (reference sequence). CDR3 length equals 18 residues. CDR3 protein: CNASGLAGHSSGGREQYF. CDR3 nucleotides: TGCAATGCTAGCGGACTAGCGGGCCATTCCTCGGGGGGGCGGGAGCAGTACTTC.

Details on this clonotype: This may be a read error, as it is one base from a much larger clone. This sequence joins TRBV4-1 and TRBJ2-1; 7 nucleotides line up with TRBD2. Per the germline V gene, CDR1 is MGHRA and CDR2 is YSYEKL. This CDR3 is built from 15 residues. The CDR3 sequence is CASNQVLAPYNEQFF. DNA of the CDR3: TGCGCCAGCAACCAAGTACTAGCGCCCTACAATGAGCAGTTCTTC.